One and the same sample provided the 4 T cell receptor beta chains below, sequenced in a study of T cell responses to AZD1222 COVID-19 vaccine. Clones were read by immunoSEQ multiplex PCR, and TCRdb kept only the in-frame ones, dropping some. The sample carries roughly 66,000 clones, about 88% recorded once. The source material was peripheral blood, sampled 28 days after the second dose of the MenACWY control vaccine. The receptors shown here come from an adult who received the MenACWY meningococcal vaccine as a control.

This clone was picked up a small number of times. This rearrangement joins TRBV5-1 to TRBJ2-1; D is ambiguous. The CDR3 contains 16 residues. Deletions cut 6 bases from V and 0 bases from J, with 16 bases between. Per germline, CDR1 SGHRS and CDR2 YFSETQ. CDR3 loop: CASKIGIQSSYNEQFF. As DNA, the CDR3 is TGCGCCAGCAAAATCGGAATACAAAGCTCCTACAATGAGCAGTTCTTC.

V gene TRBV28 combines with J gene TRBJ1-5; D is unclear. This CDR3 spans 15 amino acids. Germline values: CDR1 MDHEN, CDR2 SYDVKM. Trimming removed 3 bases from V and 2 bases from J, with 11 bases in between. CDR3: CASSFSPSRNQPQHF. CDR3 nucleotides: TGTGCCAGCAGTTTTTCCCCCTCCCGCAATCAGCCCCAGCATTTT.

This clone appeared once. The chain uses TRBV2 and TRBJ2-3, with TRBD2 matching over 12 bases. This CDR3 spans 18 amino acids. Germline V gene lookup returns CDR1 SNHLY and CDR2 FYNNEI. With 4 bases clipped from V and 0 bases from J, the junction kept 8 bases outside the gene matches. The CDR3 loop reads CASSVALAGGLSTDTQYF. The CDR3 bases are TGTGCCAGCAGTGTCGCACTAGCGGGGGGCCTAAGCACAGATACGCAGTATTTT. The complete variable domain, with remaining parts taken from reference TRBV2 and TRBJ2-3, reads EPEVTQTPSHQVTQMGQEVILRCVPISNHLYFYWYRQILGQKVEFLVSFYNNEISEKSEIFDDQFSVERPDGSNFTLKIRSTKLEDSAMYFCASSVALAGGLSTDTQYFGPGTRLTVL.

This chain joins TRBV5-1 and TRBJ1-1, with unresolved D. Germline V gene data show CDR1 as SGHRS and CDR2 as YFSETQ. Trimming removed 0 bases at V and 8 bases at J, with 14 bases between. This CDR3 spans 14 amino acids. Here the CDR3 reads CASSLAVGALEAFF. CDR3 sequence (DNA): TGCGCCAGCAGCTTGGCGGTTGGCGCTCTCGAAGCTTTCTTT.